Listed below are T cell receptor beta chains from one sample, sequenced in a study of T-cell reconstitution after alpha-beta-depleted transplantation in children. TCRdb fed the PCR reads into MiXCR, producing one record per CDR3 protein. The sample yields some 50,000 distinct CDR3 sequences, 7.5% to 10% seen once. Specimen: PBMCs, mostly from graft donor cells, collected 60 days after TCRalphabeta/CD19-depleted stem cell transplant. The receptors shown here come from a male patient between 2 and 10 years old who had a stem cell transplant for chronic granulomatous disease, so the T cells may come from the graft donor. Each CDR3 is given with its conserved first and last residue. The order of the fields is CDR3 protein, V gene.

CDR3aa: CASSLSGQGPLEQYF
v_gene: TRBV7-9

CDR3aa: CASSQGASGTSGSYEQYF
v_gene: TRBV4-3

CDR3aa: CSVATVLRRVNGYTF
v_gene: TRBV29-1

CDR3aa: CASRGLAGLTGELFF
v_gene: TRBV2

CDR3aa: CASSPEGLRITDTQYF
v_gene: TRBV6-1

CDR3aa: CASSFSSTNEKLFF
v_gene: TRBV5-1

CDR3aa: CASTPGLAGGRSYNEQFF
v_gene: TRBV2

CDR3aa: CASSLVTASGSTDTQYF
v_gene: TRBV7-9

CDR3aa: CASSLGGGTDTQYF
v_gene: TRBV5-1

CDR3aa: CAISELNEQFF
v_gene: TRBV10-3

CDR3aa: CASSPRTSSADTQYF
v_gene: TRBV12-3/TRBV12-4

CDR3aa: CSAQSPQVSPYGYTF
v_gene: TRBV20-1

CDR3aa: CASSSGLAGSYNEQFF
v_gene: TRBV6-2/TRBV6-3

CDR3aa: CASRAGIMNTEAFF
v_gene: TRBV10-2

CDR3aa: CASSPGHEQFF
v_gene: TRBV6-5

CDR3aa: CASSLATRESPLHF
v_gene: TRBV7-2

CDR3aa: CASSLFASQETQYF
v_gene: TRBV7-2

CDR3aa: CASSGQENIQYF
v_gene: TRBV5-1

CDR3aa: CASSHRPPGEQYF
v_gene: TRBV7-9

CDR3aa: CASSRTGRYEQYF
v_gene: TRBV3-1

CDR3aa: CASSFSRGRWAQYF
v_gene: TRBV12-3/TRBV12-4

CDR3aa: CASSQTAWDSLKDTQYF
v_gene: TRBV27

CDR3aa: CASSLGAGNTEAFF
v_gene: TRBV5-6

CDR3aa: CASSEGRSYGYTF
v_gene: TRBV6-1

CDR3aa: CASSLATSGHYEQYF
v_gene: TRBV7-6

CDR3aa: CASSLVPYDADTQYF
v_gene: TRBV7-9

CDR3aa: CASSESKDATNEKLFF
v_gene: TRBV5-6

CDR3aa: CASSLEGQGAYSNQPQHF
v_gene: TRBV12-3/TRBV12-4

CDR3aa: CASKPDNQETQYF
v_gene: TRBV9

CDR3aa: CAWKWTSNTGELFF
v_gene: TRBV30

CDR3aa: CASSYGSSVVDEQFF
v_gene: TRBV6-5

CDR3aa: CASSGLLGEQYF
v_gene: TRBV7-6

CDR3aa: CASRLADSVVNYGYTF
v_gene: TRBV12-2

CDR3aa: CASSDGTGGNSPLHF
v_gene: TRBV6-4

CDR3aa: CASSPLAGGYNEQFF
v_gene: TRBV7-9

CDR3aa: CASSAWARGQNEQFF
v_gene: TRBV7-9

CDR3aa: CASSNRDNASYEQYF
v_gene: TRBV21-1

CDR3aa: CASSPPPGQTFNEQFF
v_gene: TRBV7-2

CDR3aa: CAIQGGTQSPHYEQYF
v_gene: TRBV2

CDR3aa: CASSPLTGANYGYTF
v_gene: TRBV5-1

CDR3aa: CASSEPPLGGEGVSNQPQHF
v_gene: TRBV6-1

CDR3aa: CSARVPISGANVLTF
v_gene: TRBV20-1

CDR3aa: CSASGAGVGTDTQYF
v_gene: TRBV20-1

CDR3aa: CASSVIRSTRVDGYTF
v_gene: TRBV7-9

CDR3aa: CASSSDRGIYEQYF
v_gene: TRBV6-5

CDR3aa: CASSPLTSGSYEQYF
v_gene: TRBV5-1

CDR3aa: CASRPDGGTEAFF
v_gene: TRBV7-9